This TCR beta chain came from a study of T-cell reconstitution after alpha-beta-depleted transplantation in children. The CDR3 covers 15 residues. V shed 2 bases and J 3 bases; nucleotides not matched to a gene: 3. Germline V gene lookup returns CDR1 MNHEY and CDR2 SMNVEV (reference sequence). Preparation of the TCRbeta library used unique molecular identifiers. A single record per CDR3 protein comes from TCRdb applying MiXCR to the PCR reads. The sample lists approximately 190,000 distinct CDR3 sequences, roughly 6.5% occurring once. This clonotype was detected ten times or more. This chain connects TRBV27 to TRBJ1-5, with TRBD1 matching over 8 bases. The specimen was PBMCs, collected before TCRalphabeta/CD19-depleted stem cell transplant. The sequence was collected from a girl younger than two with combined immunodeficiency, due to receive a stem cell transplant. Written as DNA, the CDR3 is TGTGCCAGCAGTTTAGGGACAGGCAACAATCAGCCCCAGCATTTT. It translates to CASSLGTGNNQPQHF.